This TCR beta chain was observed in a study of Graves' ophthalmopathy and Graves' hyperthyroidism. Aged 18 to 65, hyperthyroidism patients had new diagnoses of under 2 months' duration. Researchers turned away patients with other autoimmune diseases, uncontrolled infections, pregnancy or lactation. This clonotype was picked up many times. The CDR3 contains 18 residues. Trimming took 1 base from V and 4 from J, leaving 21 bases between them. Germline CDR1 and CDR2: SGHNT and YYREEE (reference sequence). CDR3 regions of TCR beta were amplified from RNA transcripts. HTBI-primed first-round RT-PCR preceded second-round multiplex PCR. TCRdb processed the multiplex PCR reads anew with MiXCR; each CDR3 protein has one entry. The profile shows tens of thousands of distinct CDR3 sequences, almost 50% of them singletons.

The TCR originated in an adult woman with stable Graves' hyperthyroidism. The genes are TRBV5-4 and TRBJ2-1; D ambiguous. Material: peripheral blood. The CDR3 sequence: CASSLSGGARSSYNEQFF. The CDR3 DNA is TGTGCCAGCAGCTTGAGTGGTGGAGCGCGGAGCTCTTACAATGAGCAGTTCTTC. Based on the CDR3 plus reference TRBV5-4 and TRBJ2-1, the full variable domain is ETGVTQSPTHLIKTRGQQVTLRCSSQSGHNTVSWYQQALGQGPQFIFQYYREEENGRGNFPPRFSGLQFPNYSSELNVNALELDDSALYLCASSLSGGARSSYNEQFFGPGTRLTVL.